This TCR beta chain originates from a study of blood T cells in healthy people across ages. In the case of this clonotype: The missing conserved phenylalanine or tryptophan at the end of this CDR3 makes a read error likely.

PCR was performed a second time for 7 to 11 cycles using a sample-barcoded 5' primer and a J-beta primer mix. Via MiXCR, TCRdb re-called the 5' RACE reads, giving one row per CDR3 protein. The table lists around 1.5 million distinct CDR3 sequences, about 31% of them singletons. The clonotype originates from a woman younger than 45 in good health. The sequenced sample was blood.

The CDR3 region is CANSESVNTEAFC. CDR3 in DNA: TGTGCCAACAGTGAATCTGTGAACACTGAAGCTTTCTGT. The rearrangement joins TRBV6-1 to TRBJ1-1; D is ambiguous. The CDR3 length is 13 residues. Germline CDR1 MNHNS, CDR2 SASEGT.